The clone carrying this TCR beta chain has just a few counts. Its antigen is not known. The data were taken from a study of T-cell reconstitution after alpha-beta-depleted transplantation in children. Study-wide results and caveats: Newly produced T cells mostly accounted for T-cell counts and diversity one year post-transplant. Expanded graft clones numbering several hundred reportedly gave rise to alpha-beta T cells about two months after transplant. Surviving recipient T cells and thymic progenitors produced the high day-60 TCRbeta diversity seen in some patients.

The library targeted TCRbeta and was prepared with unique molecular identifiers. One entry per CDR3 protein results from TCRdb running MiXCR on the PCR reads. Of some 130,000 distinct CDR3 sequences listed, around 9.8% are singletons. The CDR3 totals 18 residues. With V trimmed by 0 bases and J by 0 bases, 8 bases remained unmatched. Germline-derived CDR1 and CDR2 are DFQATT and SNEGSKA (reference sequence). V gene TRBV20-1 combines with J gene TRBJ2-1; 10 bases match TRBD2. The sequences come from PBMCs, mostly from graft donor cells, collected 180 days after TCRalphabeta/CD19-depleted stem cell transplant. The sequence came from a girl in the first two years of life who had a stem cell transplant for combined immunodeficiency, so the T cells may come from the graft donor. In DNA, the CDR3 is TGCAGTGCTAGAGATCGTAGCGGGAGGTCCCGCTCCTACAATGAGCAGTTCTTC. This codes for CSARDRSGRSRSYNEQFF.